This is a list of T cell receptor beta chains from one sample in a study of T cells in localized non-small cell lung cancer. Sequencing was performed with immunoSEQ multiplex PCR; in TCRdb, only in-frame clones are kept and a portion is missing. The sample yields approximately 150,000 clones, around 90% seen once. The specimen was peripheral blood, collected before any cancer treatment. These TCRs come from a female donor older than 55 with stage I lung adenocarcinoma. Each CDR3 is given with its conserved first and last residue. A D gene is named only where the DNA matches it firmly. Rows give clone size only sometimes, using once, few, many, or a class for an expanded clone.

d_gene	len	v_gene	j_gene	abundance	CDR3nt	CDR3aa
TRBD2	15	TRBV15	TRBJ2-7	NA	TGTGCCACCAGCAGAGATCGCCTAGCGGGAGCCGAGCAGTACTTC	CATSRDRLAGAEQYF
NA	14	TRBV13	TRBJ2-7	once	TGTGCCAGCAGCTCGTCGGACGTCCCTAGGGAGCAGTACTTC	CASSSSDVPREQYF
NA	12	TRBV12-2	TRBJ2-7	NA	TGTGCAACCTCAAGCGAGTTCTACGAGCAGTACTTC	CATSSEFYEQYF
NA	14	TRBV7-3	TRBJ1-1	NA	TGTGCCAGCAGCAAGTTCGGGGAGAACACTGAAGCTTTCTTT	CASSKFGENTEAFF
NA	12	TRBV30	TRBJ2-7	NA	TGTGCCTGGAGTGTAAAGGGGTACGAGCAGTACTTC	CAWSVKGYEQYF
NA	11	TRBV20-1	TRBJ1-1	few	TGCAGTGCGCTGGGTAGGGAGAAGGCTTTCTTT	CSALGREKAFF
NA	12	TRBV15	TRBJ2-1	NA	TGTGCCACCAGCTACCGAGCGAGGGAGCAGTTCTTC	CATSYRAREQFF
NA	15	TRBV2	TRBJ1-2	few	TGTGCCAGCAGAGGGACGTCGGGGGGTAACTATGGCTACACCTTC	CASRGTSGGNYGYTF
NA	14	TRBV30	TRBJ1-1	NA	TGTGCCTGGAGCGGTTCAGGGGAGAACACTGAAGCTTTCTTT	CAWSGSGENTEAFF
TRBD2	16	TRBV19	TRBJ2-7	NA	TGTGCCAGTAGTCCATTGGGGGCTAGCGGGCAATACGAGCAGTACTTC	CASSPLGASGQYEQYF
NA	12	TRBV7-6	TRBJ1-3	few	TGTGCCAGCAGCCACAGGGAAAACACCATATATTTT	CASSHRENTIYF
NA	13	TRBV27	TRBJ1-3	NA	TGTGCCAGCAGACTCAGCTCTGGAAACACCATATATTTT	CASRLSSGNTIYF
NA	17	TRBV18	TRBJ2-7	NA	TGTGCCAGCCAAGTGGGGGACGGGACTTCTAGACGCTACGAGCAGTACTTC	CASQVGDGTSRRYEQYF
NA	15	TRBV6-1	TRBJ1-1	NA	TGTGCCAGCAGACCTGAGGGGTTATCTAACACTGAAGCTTTCTTT	CASRPEGLSNTEAFF
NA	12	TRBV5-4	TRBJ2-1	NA	TGTGCCAGCAGCTTAGCCGTAAATGAGCAGTTCTTC	CASSLAVNEQFF
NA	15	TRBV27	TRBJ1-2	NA	TGTGCCAGCTGCCCTAACTTCAGTGTAGTCTATGGCTACACCTTC	CASCPNFSVVYGYTF
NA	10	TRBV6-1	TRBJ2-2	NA	TGTGCCAGTTCCGTCGGGGAGCTGTTTTTT	CASSVGELFF
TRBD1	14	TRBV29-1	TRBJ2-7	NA	TGCAGCGTTAAGGGACAGGGGATATCCTACGAGCAGTACTTC	CSVKGQGISYEQYF
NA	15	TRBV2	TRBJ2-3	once	TGTGCCAGCAAGAAGAGAAGGGGCGCGGAAGATACGCAGTATTTT	CASKKRRGAEDTQYF
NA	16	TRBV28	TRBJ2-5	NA	TGTGCCAGCAGTCCCCTCAAATCTTCATTCCAAGAGACCCAGTACTTC	CASSPLKSSFQETQYF
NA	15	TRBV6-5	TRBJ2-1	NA	TGTGCCAGCAGTTACGGGCCGAGCTCCTACAATGAGCAGTTCTTC	CASSYGPSSYNEQFF
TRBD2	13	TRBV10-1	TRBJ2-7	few	TGCGCCAGCAGGGAAGGACTAGCGTCCGAGCAGTACTTC	CASREGLASEQYF
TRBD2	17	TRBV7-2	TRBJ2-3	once	TGTGCCAGCAGCTTAGCGGGGACTAGCGGAACCCTACATACGCAGTATTTT	CASSLAGTSGTLHTQYF
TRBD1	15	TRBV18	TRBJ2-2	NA	TGTGCCAGCTCACCATGGACAGGGGACACCGGGGAGCTGTTTTTT	CASSPWTGDTGELFF
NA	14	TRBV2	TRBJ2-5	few	TGTGCCAGCACCCCCGGGTCTGGCCAAGAGACCCAGTACTTC	CASTPGSGQETQYF
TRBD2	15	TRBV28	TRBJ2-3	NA	TGTGCCAGCAGTTTGGCGGGAGAAGGGACAGATACGCAGTATTTT	CASSLAGEGTDTQYF
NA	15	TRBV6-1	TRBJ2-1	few	TGTGCCAGCAGTGAAGCAAGGGGGACTTACAATGAGCAGTTCTTC	CASSEARGTYNEQFF
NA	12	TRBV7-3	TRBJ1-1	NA	TGTGCCAGCAGCTCGAGCCAGGGGAAAGCTTTCTTT	CASSSSQGKAFF
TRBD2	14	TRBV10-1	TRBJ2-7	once	TGCGCCAGCAGTTCCGGGACTAACACCTACGAGCAGTACTTC	CASSSGTNTYEQYF
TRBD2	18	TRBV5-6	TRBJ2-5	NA	TGTGCCAGCAGCTTGGGACTAGCGGGAGGGGGTGTTAAAGAGACCCAGTACTTC	CASSLGLAGGGVKETQYF
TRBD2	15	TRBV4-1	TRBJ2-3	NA	TGCGCCAGCAGCCAACACGGGTCGGGGGGAGATACGCAGTATTTT	CASSQHGSGGDTQYF
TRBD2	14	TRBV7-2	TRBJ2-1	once	TGTGCCAGCAGCCCCGATTGGACTAGCGGCATATGGTTCTTC	CASSPDWTSGIWFF
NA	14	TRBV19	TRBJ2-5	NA	TGTGCCAGTAGTGCGTCGACAGGGAGGGAGACCCAGTACTTC	CASSASTGRETQYF
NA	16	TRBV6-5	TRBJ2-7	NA	TGTGCCAGCAGTTACTCGTCGGCAGGGAGCTCCTACGAGCAGTACTTC	CASSYSSAGSSYEQYF
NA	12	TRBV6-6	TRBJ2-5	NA	TGTGCCAGCAGTACCCCAGAGGAGACCCAGTACTTC	CASSTPEETQYF
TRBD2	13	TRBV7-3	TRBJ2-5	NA	TGTGCCAGCAGCTTAGCGCGGGAGAGGACCCAGTACTTC	CASSLARERTQYF
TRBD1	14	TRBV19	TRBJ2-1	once	TGTGCCAGTAGTCCTTCGGACAGGGAAAATGAGCAGTTCTTC	CASSPSDRENEQFF
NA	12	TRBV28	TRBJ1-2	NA	TGTGCCAGCAGTTTAAGGTTCTATGGCTACACCTTC	CASSLRFYGYTF
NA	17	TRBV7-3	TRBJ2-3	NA	TGTGCCAGCAGCGCGAAGGCGAGCCAGTCGGGGACAGATACGCAGTATTTT	CASSAKASQSGTDTQYF
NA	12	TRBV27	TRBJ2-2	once	TGTGCCAGCAGTTTGAACACCGGGGAGCTGTTTTTT	CASSLNTGELFF
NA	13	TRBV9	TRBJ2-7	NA	TGTGCCAGCAGCGTAGGCAGCTCCTACGAGCAGTACTTC	CASSVGSSYEQYF
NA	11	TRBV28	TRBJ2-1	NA	TGTGCCAGCAGTTACCCCGATGAGCAGTTCTTC	CASSYPDEQFF
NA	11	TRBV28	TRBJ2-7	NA	TGTGCCAGCAGTGAGTACCTCGAGCAGTACTTC	CASSEYLEQYF
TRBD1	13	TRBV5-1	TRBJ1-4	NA	TGCGCCAGCAGCTTTGGACAGGGCGAAAAACTGTTTTTT	CASSFGQGEKLFF
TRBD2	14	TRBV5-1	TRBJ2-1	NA	TGCGCCAGCAGCTTAGGCGGGAGGTACAATGAGCAGTTCTTC	CASSLGGRYNEQFF
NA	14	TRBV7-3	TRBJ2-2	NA	TGTGCCAGCAAGGCAGGCAGGAACACCGGGGAGCTGTTTTTT	CASKAGRNTGELFF
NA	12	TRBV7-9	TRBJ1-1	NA	TGTGCCAGCAATCGACGGGACACTGAAGCTTTCTTT	CASNRRDTEAFF
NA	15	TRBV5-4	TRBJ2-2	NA	TGTGCCAGCAGCTCCCAGCAGACGCTCACCGGGGAGCTGTTTTTT	CASSSQQTLTGELFF
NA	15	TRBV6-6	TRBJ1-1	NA	TGTGCCAGCAGGCAATTCGGGGTGGGGAACACTGAAGCTTTCTTT	CASRQFGVGNTEAFF
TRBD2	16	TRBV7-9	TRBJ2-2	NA	TGTGCCAGCAGCTTACTAGCGGGAGCTAACACCGGGGAGCTGTTTTTT	CASSLLAGANTGELFF
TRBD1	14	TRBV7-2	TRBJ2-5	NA	TGTGCCAGCAGCAGGGACAGGGGGCGCACGACCCAGTACTTC	CASSRDRGRTTQYF
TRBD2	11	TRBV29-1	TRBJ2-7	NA	TGCAGCTTTAGCGGGGTGAGCGAGCAGTACTTC	CSFSGVSEQYF
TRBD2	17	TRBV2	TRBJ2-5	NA	TGTGCCAGCAGTGCGGGCAGACTAGCGGGAGAATCTGAGACCCAGTACTTC	CASSAGRLAGESETQYF
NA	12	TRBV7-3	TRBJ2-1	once	TGTGCCAGCAGCTTAACTAGCGCTGAGCAGTTCTTC	CASSLTSAEQFF
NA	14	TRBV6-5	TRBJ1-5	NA	TGTGCCAGCCGGGGAGGACCAGCAAGTCAGCCCCAGCATTTT	CASRGGPASQPQHF
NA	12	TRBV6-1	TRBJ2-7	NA	TGTGCCAGCAGGGATTGGGGTTACGAGCAGTACTTC	CASRDWGYEQYF
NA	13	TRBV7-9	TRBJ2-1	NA	TGTGCCAGCAGTCCCGCCCCCTCCAATGAGCAGTTCTTC	CASSPAPSNEQFF
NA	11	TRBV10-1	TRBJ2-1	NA	TGCGCCAGCGGGAATCTTTATGAGCAGTTCTTC	CASGNLYEQFF
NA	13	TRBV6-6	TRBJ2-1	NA	TGTGCCAGCAGTTACAAAAGCTACAATGAGCAGTTCTTC	CASSYKSYNEQFF
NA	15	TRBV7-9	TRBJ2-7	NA	TGTGCCAGCGCTACCCTTAACGCGGAGCCCTACGAGCAGTACTTC	CASATLNAEPYEQYF